The clone carrying this T cell receptor beta chain was counted only a few times. Its antigen is undetermined. The CDR3 contains 14 residues. Germline V lookup: CDR1 MGHDK, CDR2 SYGVNS. V shed 5 bases and J 4 bases; nucleotides not matched to a gene: 8. The data derive from a study of response to subunit inactivated influenza vaccine. TCRdb re-called the RT-PCR reads through MiXCR, storing one row per CDR3 protein. Of 600,000 to 850,000 distinct CDR3 sequences listed, around 15% were seen once; the top ten hold around 7.6%. Study-level points and caveats: It was suggested by the authors that few new T cells are recruited by each seasonal influenza vaccination.

The sequences come from PBMCs from blood, collected 14 days before vaccination. The chain recombines TRBV25-1 with TRBJ2-7; TRBD1 aligns across 7 bases. The TCR comes from a man between 45 and 60 years old who received an inactivated influenza vaccine. The CDR3 DNA reads as TGTGCCAGCAGTAATAGGGGACAGCATTACGAGCAGTACTTC. It yields the protein CASSNRGQHYEQYF.